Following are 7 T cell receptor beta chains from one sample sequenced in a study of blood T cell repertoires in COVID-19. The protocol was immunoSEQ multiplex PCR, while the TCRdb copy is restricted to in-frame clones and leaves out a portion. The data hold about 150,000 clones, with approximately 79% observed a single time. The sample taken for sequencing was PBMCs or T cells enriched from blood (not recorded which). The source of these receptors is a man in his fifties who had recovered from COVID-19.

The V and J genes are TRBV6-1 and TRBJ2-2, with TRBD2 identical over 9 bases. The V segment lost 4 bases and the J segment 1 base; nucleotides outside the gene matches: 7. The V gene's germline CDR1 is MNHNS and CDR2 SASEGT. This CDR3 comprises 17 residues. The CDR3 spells CASSVWRGGMNTGELFF. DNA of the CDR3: TGTGCCAGCAGTGTTTGGCGGGGGGGAATGAACACCGGGGAGCTGTTTTTT.

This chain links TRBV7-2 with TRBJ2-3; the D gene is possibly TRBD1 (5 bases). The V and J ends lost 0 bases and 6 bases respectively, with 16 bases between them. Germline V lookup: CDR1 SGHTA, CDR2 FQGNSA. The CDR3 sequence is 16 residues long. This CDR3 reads CASSLAARGMSDTQYF. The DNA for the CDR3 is TGTGCCAGCAGCTTAGCGGCTAGGGGAATGTCGGATACGCAGTATTTT.

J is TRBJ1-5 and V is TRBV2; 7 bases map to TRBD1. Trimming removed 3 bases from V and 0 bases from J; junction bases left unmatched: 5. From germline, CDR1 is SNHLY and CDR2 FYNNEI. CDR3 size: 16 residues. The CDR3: CASSERGGLSNQPQHF. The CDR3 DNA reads TGTGCCAGCAGTGAGAGAGGGGGCCTTAGCAATCAGCCCCAGCATTTT.

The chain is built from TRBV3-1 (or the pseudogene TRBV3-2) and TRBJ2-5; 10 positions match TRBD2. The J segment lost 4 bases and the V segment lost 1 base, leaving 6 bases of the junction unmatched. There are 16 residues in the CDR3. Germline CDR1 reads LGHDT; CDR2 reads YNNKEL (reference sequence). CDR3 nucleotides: TGTGCCAGCAGCCAAGTTTCTAGCGGGGGCGGAGAGACCCAGTACTTC. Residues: CASSQVSSGGGETQYF.

The chain's CDR3 is CASSKGQYSEKLFF. The DNA for the CDR3 is TGTGCCAGCAGCAAGGGACAGTATAGTGAAAAACTGTTTTTT. The rearrangement links TRBV11-3 to TRBJ1-4; TRBD1 matches at 7 bases. V lost 5 bases, J lost 7 bases, and 7 bases stayed unmatched. This CDR3 has 14 residues. Per germline, CDR1 SGHNT and CDR2 YENEEA.

The CDR3 coding sequence is TGTGCCAGCAGCCGTTTTAACAGGGGGAACACTGAAGCTTTCTTT. Encoded protein: CASSRFNRGNTEAFF. The chain carries TRBV4-2 and TRBJ1-1; the match to TRBD1 covers 7 bases. CDR1 and CDR2 (germline): LGHNA, YNFKEQ. The CDR3 is made up of 15 amino acids. With V trimmed by 4 bases and J by 1 base, 6 bases remained unmatched.

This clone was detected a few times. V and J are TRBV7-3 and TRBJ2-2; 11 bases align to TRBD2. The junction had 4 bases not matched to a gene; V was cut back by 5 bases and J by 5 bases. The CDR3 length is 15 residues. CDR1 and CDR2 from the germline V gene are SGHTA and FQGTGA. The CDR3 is CASSPRLAGTGELFF. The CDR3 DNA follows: TGTGCCAGCAGCCCGAGACTAGCGGGGACCGGGGAGCTGTTTTTT.